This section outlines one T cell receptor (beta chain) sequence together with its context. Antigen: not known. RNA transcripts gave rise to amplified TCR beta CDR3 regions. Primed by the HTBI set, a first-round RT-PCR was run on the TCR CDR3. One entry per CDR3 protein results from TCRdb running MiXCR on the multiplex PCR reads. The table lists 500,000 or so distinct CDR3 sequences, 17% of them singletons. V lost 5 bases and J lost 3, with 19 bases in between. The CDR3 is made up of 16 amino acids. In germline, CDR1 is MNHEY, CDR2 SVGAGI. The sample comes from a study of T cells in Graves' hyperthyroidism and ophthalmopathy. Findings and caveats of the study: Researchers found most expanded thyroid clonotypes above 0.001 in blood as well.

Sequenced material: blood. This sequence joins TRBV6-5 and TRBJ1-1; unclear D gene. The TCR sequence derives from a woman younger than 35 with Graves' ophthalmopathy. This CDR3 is CASSVLQRFSDTEAFF. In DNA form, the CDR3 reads TGTGCCAGCAGTGTACTTCAACGCTTCTCCGACACTGAAGCTTTCTTT.